This TCR beta chain was documented in a study of blood T cells in healthy people across ages. Study-wide results and limits: Expanded clonotype shifts may have been confounded, as the donors had an unknown CMV status. Versus aged donors, long-lived donors had higher diversity and more naive CD4+ cells.

In this sample, this clonotype turned up a few times. Its antigen is unidentified. For the second PCR, which ran for roughly 6 to 11 cycles, a sample-barcoded 5' primer and a J-beta primer mix were used. A template-switch adaptor containing 12 random nucleotides labeled each cDNA molecule. MiXCR, run by TCRdb on the 5' RACE reads, gives a single entry per CDR3 protein. The sample has about 1.1 million distinct CDR3 sequences; about two fifths are singletons. CDR1 MGHRA and CDR2 YSYEKL come from the germline V gene. This CDR3 has 14 residues. Trimming left V 4 bases short and J 2 bases short, with 11 bases between. A minimum of 5.5 micrograms of total RNA was extracted per sample.

The material sequenced was blood. This receptor was identified in a man between 18 and 35 years old in good health. The chain combines TRBV4-1 with TRBJ2-5, with D possibly TRBD2 on 5 matching bases. The chain's CDR3 is CASSPPTGQETQYF. In DNA, the CDR3 is TGCGCCAGCAGCCCCCCCACGGGGCAAGAGACCCAGTACTTC.